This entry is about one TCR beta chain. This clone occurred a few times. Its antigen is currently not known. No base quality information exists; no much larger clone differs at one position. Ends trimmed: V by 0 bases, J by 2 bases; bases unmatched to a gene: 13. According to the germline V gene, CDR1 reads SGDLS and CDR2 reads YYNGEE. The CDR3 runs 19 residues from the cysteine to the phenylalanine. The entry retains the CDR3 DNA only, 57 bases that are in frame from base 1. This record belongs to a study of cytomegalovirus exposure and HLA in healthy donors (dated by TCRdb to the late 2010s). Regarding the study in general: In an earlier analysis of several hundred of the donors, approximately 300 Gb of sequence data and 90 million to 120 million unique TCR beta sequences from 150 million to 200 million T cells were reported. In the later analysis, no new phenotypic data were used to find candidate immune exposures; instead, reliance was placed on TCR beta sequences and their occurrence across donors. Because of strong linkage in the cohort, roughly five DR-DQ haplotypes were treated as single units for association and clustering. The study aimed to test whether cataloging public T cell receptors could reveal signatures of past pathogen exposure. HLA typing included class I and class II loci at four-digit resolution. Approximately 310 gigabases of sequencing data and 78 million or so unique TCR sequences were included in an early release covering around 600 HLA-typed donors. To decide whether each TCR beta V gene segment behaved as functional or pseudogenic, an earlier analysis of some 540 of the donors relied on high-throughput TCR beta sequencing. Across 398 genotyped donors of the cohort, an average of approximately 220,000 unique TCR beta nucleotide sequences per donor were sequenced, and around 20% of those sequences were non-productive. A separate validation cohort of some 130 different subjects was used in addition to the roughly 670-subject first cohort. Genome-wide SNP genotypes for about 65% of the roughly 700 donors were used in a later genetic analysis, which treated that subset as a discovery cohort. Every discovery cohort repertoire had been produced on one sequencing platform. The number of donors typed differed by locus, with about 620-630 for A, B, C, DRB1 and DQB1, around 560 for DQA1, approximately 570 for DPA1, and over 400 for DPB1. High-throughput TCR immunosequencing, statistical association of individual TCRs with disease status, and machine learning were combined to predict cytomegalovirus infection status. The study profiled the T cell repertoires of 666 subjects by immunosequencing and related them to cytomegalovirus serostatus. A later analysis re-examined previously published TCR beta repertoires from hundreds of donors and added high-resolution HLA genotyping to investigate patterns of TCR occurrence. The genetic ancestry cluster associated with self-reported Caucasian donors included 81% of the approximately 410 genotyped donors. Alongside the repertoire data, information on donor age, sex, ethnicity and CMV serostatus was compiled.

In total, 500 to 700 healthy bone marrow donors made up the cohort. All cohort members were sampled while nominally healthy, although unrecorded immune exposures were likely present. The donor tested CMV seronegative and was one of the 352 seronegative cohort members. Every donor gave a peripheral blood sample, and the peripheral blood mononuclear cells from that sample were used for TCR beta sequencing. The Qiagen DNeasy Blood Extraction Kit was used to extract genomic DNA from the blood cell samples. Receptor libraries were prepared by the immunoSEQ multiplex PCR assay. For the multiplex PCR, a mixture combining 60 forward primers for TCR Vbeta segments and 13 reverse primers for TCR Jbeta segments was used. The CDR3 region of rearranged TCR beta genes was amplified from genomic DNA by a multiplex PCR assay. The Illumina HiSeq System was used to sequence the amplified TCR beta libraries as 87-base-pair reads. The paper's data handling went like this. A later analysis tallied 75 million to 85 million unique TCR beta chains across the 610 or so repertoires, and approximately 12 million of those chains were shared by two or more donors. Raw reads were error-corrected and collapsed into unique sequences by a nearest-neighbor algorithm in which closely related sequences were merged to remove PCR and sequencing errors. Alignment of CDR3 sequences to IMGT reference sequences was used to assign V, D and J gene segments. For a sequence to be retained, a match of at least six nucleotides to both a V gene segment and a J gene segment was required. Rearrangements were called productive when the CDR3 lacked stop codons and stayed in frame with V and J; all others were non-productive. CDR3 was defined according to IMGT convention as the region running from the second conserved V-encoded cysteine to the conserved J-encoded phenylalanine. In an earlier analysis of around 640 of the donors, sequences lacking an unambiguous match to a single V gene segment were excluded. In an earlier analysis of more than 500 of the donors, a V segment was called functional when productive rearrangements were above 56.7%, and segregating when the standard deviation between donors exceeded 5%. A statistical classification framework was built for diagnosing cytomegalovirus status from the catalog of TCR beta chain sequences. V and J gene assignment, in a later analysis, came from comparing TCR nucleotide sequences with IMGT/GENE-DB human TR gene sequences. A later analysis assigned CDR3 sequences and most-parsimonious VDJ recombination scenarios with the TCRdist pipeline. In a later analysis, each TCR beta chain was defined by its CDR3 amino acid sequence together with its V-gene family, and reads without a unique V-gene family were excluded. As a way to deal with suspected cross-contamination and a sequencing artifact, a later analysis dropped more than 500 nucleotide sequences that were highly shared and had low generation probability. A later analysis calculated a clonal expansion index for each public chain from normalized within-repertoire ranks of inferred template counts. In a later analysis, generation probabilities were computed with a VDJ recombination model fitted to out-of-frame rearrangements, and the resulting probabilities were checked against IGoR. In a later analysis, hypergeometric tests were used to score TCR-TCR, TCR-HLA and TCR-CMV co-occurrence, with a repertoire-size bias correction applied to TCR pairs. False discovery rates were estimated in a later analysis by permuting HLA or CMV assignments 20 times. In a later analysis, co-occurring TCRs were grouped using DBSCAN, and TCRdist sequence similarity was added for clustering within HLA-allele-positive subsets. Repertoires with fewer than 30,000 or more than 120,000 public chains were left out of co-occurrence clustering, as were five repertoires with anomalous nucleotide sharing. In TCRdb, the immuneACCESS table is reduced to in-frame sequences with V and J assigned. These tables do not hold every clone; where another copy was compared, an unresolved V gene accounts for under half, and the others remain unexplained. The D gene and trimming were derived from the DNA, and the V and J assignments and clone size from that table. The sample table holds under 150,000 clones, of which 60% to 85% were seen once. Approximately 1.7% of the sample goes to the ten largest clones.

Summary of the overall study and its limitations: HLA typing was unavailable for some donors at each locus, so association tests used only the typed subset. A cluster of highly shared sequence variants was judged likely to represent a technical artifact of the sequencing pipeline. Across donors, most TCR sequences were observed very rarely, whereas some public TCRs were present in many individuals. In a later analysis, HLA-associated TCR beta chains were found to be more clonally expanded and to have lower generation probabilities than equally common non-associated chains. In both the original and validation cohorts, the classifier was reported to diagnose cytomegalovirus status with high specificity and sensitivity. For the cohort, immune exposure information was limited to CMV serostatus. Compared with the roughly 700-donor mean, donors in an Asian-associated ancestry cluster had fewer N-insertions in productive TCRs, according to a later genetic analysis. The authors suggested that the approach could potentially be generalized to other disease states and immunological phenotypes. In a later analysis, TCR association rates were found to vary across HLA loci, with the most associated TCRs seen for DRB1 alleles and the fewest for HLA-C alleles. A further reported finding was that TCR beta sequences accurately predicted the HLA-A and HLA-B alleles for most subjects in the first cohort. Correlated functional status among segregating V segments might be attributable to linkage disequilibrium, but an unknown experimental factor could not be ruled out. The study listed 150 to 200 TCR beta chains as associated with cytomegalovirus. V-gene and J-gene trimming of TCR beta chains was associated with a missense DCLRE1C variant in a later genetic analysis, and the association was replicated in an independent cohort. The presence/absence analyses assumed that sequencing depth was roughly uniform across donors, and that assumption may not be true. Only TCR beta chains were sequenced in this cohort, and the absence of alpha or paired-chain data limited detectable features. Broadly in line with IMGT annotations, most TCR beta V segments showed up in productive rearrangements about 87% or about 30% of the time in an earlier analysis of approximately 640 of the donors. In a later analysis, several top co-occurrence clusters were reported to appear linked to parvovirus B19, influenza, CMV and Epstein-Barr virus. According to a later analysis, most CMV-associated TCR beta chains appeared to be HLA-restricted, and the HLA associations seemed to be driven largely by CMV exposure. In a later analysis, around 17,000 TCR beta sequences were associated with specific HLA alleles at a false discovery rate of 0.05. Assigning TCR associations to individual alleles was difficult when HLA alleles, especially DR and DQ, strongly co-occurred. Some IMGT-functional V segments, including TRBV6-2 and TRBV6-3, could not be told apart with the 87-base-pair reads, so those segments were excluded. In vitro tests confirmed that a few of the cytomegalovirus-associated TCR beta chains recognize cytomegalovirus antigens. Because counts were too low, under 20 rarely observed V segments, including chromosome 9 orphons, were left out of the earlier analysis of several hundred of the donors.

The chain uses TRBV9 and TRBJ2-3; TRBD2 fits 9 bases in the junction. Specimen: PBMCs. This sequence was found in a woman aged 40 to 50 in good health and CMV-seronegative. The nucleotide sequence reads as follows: TGTGCCAGCAGCGTAGGCCCCATCCGGCGGGGGGGAATCACAGATACGCAGTATTTT. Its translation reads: CASSVGPIRRGGITDTQYF.